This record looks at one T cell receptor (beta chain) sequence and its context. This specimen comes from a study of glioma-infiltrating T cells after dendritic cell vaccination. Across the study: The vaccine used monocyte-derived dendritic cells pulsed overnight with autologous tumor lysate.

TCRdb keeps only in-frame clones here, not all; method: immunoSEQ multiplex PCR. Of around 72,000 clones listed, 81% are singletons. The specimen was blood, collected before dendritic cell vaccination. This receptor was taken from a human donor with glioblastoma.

The CDR3 nucleotides are TGTGCCAGCAGTGCGGGTCTCGGTAATCCCCTCCACTTT. The encoded protein is CASSAGLGNPLHF. The J gene is TRBJ1-6, the V gene TRBV6-1; D not resolved. Germline V gives CDR1 MNHNS, CDR2 SASEGT. The V end lost 4 bases, the J end lost 13 bases, and 14 bases lay between the germline ends. The CDR3 sequence is 13 residues long.